The present entry profiles one TCR beta chain with its context. CDR3 length: 14 amino acids. Germline assignment: CDR1 ENHRY and CDR2 SYGVKD. V lost 0 bases, J lost 0 bases, and 5 bases lay in between. This record belongs to a study of blood T cell repertoires in COVID-19. Repertoires were generated with immunoSEQ multiplex PCR, while TCRdb's copy carries only in-frame clones and drops some. The table lists some 100,000 clones, about 90% of them singletons. Source material: peripheral blood. V gene TRBV10-3 combines with J gene TRBJ1-1; no definite D call. This sequence was found in a human donor in a cohort sampled during active COVID-19. This CDR3 reads CAISESAVNTEAFF. The CDR3 nucleotides are TGTGCCATCAGTGAGTCTGCGGTGAACACTGAAGCTTTCTTT.